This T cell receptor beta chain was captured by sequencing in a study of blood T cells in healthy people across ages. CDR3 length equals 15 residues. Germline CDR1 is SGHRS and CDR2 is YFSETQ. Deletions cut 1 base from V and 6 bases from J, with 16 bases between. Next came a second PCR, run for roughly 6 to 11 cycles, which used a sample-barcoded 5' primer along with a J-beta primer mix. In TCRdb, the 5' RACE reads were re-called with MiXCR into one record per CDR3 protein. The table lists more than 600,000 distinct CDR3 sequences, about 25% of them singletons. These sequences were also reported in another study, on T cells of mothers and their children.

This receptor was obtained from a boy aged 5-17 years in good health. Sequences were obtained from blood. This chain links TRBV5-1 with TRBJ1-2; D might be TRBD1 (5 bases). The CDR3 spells CASSLTTGGLDGYTF. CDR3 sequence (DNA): TGCGCCAGCAGCTTGACCACCGGGGGTCTGGATGGCTACACCTTC.